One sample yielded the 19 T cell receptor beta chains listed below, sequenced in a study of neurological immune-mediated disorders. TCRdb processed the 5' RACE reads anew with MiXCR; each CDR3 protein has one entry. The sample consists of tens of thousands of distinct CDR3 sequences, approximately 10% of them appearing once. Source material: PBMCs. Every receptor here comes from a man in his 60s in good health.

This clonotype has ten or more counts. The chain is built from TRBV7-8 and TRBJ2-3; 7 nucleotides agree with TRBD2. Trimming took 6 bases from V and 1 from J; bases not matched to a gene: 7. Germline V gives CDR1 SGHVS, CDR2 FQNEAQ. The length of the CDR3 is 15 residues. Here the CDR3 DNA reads TGTGCCAGCAGGCGACTAGCAGAGGGCACAGATACGCAGTATTTT. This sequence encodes CASRRLAEGTDTQYF.

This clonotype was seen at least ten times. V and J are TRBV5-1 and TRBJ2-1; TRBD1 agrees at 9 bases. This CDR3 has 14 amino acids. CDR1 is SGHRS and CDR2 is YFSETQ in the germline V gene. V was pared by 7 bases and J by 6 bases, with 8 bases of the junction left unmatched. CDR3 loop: CASADRGPGNEQFF. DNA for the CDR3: TGCGCCAGCGCGGACAGGGGACCGGGCAATGAGCAGTTCTTC. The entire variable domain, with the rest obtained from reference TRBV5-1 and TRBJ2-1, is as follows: KAGVTQTPRYLIKTRGQQVTLSCSPISGHRSVSWYQQTPGQGLQFLFEYFSETQRNKGNFPGRFSGRQFSNSRSEMNVSTLELGDSALYLCASADRGPGNEQFFGPGTRLTVL.

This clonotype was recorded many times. Written as DNA, the CDR3 is TGTGCCAGCAGCTCTACAGGGGGCGGGTGGGGAACTGAAGCTTTCTTT. Its protein product is CASSSTGGGWGTEAFF. V gene TRBV7-8 combines with J gene TRBJ1-1; 9 positions match TRBD1. Unmatched junction bases numbered 11, after V lost 4 bases and J lost 5 bases. Germline V gene lookup returns CDR1 SGHVS and CDR2 FQNEAQ. There are 16 residues in the CDR3.

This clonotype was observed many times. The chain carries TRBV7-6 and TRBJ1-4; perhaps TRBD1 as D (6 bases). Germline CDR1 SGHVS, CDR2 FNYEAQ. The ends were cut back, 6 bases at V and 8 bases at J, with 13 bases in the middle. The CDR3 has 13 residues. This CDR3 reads CASRDAGDEKLFF. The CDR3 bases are TGTGCCAGCAGAGACGCAGGGGACGAAAAACTGTTTTTT.

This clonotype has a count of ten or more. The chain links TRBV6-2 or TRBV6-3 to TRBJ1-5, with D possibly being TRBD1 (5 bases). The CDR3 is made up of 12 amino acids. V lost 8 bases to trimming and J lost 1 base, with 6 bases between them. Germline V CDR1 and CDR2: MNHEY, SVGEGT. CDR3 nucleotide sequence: TGTGCCAGCGGGGGAAGCAATCAGCCCCAGCATTTT. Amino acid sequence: CASGGSNQPQHF.

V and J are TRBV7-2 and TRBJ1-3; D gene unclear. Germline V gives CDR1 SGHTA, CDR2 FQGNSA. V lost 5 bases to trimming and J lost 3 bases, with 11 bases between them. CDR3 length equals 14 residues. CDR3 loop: CASSLKDRGNTIYF. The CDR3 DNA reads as TGTGCCAGCAGCCTAAAGGATCGTGGAAACACCATATATTTT.

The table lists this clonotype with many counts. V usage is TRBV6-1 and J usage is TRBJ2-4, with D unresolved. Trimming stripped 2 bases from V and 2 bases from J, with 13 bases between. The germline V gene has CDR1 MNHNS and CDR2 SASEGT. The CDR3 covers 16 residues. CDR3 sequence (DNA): TGTGCCAGCAGTGAATCAGCTAGTCGTACCAAAAACATTCAGTACTTC. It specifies CASSESASRTKNIQYF.

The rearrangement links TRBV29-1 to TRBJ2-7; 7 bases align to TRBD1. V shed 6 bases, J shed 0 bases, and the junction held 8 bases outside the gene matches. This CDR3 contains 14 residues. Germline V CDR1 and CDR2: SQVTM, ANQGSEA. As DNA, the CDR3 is TGCAGCGTCGCCGGGACAGCCAGCTCCTACGAGCAGTACTTC. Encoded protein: CSVAGTASSYEQYF.

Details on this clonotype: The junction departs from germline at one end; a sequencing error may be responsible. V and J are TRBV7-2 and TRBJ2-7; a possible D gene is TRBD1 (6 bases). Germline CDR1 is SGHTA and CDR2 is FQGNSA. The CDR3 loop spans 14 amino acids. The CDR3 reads CASSLWDMVYEQYF. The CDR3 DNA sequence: TGTGCCAGCAGCTTATGGGACATGGTCTACGAACAGTACTTC.

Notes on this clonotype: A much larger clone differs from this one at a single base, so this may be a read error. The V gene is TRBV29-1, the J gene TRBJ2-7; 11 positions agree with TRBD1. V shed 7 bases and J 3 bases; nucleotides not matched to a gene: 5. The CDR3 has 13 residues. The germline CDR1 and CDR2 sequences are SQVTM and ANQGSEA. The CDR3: CSAGGQGDYEQYF. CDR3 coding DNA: TGCAGCGCTGGGGGACAGGGGGACTACGAGCAGTACTTC.

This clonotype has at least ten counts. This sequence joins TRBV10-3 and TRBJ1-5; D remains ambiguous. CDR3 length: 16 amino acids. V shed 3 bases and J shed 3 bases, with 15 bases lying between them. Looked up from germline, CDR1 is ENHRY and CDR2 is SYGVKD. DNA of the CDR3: TGTGCCATCAGTGACGAGAGGGTAGGGTCCAATCAGCCCCAGCATTTT. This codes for CAISDERVGSNQPQHF.

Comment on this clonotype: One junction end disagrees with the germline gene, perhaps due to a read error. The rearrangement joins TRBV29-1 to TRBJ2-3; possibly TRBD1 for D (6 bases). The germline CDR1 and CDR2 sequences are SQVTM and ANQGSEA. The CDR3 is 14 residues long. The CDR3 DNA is TGCAGCGTTGAAGACAGGGGCAGGACAGATACACAGTATTTT. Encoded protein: CSVEDRGRTDTQYF.

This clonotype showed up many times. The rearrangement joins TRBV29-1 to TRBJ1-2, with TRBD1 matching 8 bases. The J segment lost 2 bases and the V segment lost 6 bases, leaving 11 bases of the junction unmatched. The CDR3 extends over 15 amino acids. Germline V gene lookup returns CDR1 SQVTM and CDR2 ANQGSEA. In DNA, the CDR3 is TGCAGCGTCGGAGAACCTACAGGGGGAAACTATGGCTACACCTTC. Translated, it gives CSVGEPTGGNYGYTF.

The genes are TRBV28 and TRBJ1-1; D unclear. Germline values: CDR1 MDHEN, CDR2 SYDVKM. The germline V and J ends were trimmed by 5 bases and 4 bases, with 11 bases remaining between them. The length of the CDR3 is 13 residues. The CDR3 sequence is CASSRRSATEAFF. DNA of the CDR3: TGTGCCAGCAGTCGACGGTCGGCCACTGAAGCTTTCTTT.

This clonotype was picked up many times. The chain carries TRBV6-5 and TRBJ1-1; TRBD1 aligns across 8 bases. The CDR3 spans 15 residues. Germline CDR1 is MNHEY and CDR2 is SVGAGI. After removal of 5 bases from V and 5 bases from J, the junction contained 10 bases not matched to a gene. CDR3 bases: TGTGCCAGCAGTCACAACTACGACAGGGGTACTGAAGCTTTCTTT. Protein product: CASSHNYDRGTEAFF.

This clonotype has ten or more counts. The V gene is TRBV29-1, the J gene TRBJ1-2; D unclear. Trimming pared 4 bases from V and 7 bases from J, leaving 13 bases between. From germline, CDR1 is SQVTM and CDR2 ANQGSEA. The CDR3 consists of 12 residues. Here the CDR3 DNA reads TGCAGCGTTGGTGTGTCGGTAACTGGCTACACCTTC. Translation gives CSVGVSVTGYTF.

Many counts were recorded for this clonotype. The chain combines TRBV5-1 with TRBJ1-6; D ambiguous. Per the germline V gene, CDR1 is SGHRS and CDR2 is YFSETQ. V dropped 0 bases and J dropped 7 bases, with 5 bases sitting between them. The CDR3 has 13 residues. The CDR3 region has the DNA TGCGCCAGCAGCTTGGTGGGGAATTCACCCCTCCACTTT. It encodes CASSLVGNSPLHF.

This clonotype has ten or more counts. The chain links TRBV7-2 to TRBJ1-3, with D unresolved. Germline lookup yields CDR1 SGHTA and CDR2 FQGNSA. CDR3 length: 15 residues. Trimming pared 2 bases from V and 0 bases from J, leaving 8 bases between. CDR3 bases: TGTGCCAGCAGCTTAAGTGTCCTCTCTGGAAACACCATATATTTT. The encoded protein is CASSLSVLSGNTIYF.

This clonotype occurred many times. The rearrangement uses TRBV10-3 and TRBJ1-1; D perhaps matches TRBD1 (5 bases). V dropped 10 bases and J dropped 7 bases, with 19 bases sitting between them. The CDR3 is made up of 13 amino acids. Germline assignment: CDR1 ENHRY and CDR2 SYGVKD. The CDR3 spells CATEAGWPIEAFF. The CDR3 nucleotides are TGTGCCACCGAGGCAGGGTGGCCAATTGAAGCTTTCTTT.